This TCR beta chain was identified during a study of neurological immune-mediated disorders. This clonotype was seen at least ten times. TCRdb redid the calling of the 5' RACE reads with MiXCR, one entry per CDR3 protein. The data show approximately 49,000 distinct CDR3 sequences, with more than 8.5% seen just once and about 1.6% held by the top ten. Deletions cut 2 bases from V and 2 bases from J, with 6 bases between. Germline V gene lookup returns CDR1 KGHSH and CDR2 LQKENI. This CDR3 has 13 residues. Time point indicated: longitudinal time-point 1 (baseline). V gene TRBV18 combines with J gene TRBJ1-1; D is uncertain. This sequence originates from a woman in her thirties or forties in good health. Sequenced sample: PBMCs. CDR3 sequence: CASSPNPNTEAFF. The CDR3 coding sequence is TGTGCCAGCTCACCAAACCCTAACACTGAAGCTTTCTTT. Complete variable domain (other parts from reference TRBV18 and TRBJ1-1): NAGVMQNPRHLVRRRGQEARLRCSPMKGHSHVYWYRQLPEEGLKFMVYLQKENIIDESGMPKERFSAEFPKEGPSILRIQQVVRGDSAAYFCASSPNPNTEAFFGQGTRLTVV.